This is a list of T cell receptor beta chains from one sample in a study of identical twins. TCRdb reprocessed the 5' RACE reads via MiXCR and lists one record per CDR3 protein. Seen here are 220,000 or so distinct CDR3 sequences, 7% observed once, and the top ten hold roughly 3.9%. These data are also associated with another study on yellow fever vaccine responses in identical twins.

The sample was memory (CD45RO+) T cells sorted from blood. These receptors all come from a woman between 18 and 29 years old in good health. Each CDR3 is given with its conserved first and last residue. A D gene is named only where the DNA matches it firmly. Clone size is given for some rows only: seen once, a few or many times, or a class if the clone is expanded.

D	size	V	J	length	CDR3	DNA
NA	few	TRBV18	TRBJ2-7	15	CASQGTGQGSYEQYF	TGTGCCAGCCAAGGCACGGGCCAGGGGAGCTACGAGCAGTACTTC
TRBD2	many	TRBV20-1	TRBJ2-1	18	CSASPWGDPSGEGDEQFF	TGCAGTGCTAGCCCCTGGGGGGACCCTAGCGGGGAAGGAGATGAGCAGTTCTTC
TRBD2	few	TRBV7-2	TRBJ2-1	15	CASSFSGRAGDEQFF	TGTGCCAGCAGCTTTAGCGGGAGGGCCGGCGATGAGCAGTTCTTC
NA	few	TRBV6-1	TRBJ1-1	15	CASIEGGFMNTEAFF	TGTGCCAGCATAGAAGGGGGTTTTATGAACACTGAAGCTTTCTTT
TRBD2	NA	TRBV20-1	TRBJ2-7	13	CSAVAGVLYEQYF	TGCAGTGCAGTAGCGGGAGTGCTCTACGAGCAGTACTTC
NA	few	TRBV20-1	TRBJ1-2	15	CSALLPGAFNYGYTF	TGCAGTGCTCTCCTTCCGGGAGCCTTTAACTATGGCTACACCTTC
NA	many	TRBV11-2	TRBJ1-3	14	CASSPVVSGNTIYF	TGTGCCAGCAGCCCCGTGGTCTCTGGAAACACCATATATTTT
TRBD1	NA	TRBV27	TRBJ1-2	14	CASRIQGGGNGYTF	TGTGCCAGCAGAATACAGGGGGGAGGGAATGGCTACACCTTC
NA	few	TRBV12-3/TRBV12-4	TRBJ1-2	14	CASSARQAAWGYTF	TGTGCCAGCAGCGCAAGACAGGCGGCTTGGGGCTACACCTTC
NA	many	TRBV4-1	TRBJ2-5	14	CASSPGAAQETQYF	TGCGCCAGCAGCCCCGGGGCAGCTCAAGAGACCCAGTACTTC
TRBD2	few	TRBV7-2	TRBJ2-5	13	CASSRGLVETQYF	TGTGCCAGCAGTAGAGGACTAGTTGAGACCCAGTACTTC
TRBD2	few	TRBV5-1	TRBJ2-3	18	CASSPRLAGAANTDTQYF	TGCGCCAGCAGCCCCCGACTAGCGGGAGCGGCGAACACAGATACGCAGTATTTT
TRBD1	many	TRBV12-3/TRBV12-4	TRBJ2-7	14	CASSSGTGSDRQYF	TGTGCCAGCAGTTCGGGGACAGGGTCGGATCGGCAGTACTTC
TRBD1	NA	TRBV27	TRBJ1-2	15	CASRPSGTGREGYTF	TGTGCCAGCAGACCCTCCGGGACAGGGCGGGAAGGCTACACCTTC
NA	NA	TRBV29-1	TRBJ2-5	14	CSVVLAPRQETQYF	TGCAGCGTTGTCTTGGCCCCCCGACAAGAGACCCAGTACTTC
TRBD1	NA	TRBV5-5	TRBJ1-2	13	CASSRTGWGGYTF	TGTGCCAGCAGCCGGACAGGGTGGGGCGGCTACACCTTC
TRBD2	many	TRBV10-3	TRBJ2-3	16	CAISMGLFGSTDTQYF	TGTGCCATCAGTATGGGACTATTCGGAAGCACAGATACGCAGTATTTT
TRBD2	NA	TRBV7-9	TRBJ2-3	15	CASSSLAGGGDTQYF	TGTGCCAGCAGCTCACTAGCGGGAGGAGGGGATACGCAGTATTTT
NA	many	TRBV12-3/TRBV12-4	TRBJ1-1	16	CASSSTPGLGGTEAFF	TGTGCCAGCAGTTCCACACCCGGCTTGGGGGGCACTGAAGCTTTCTTT
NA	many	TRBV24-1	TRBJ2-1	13	CATSGGVEEKQFF	TGTGCCACCAGTGGTGGGGTAGAGGAAAAGCAGTTCTTC
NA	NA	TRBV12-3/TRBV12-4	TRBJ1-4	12	CASSFPREKLFF	TGTGCCAGCAGTTTCCCGAGGGAAAAACTGTTTTTT
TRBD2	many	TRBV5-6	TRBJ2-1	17	CASSLRLAGTFYNEQFF	TGTGCCAGCAGCCTGCGATTAGCGGGAACCTTTTACAATGAGCAGTTCTTC
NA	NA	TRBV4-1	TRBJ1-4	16	CASSQETQAGFEKLFF	TGCGCCAGCAGCCAAGAGACCCAGGCCGGTTTTGAAAAACTGTTTTTT
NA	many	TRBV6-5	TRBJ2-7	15	CASSYTPGQNYEQYF	TGTGCCAGCAGTTACACCCCTGGACAGAACTACGAGCAGTACTTC
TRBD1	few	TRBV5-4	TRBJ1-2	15	CASSPRQGLNYGYTF	TGTGCCAGCAGCCCAAGACAGGGTCTGAACTATGGCTACACCTTC
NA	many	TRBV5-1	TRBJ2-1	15	CASSPGPSLPDEQFF	TGCGCCAGCAGCCCCGGGCCTTCTCTACCCGATGAGCAGTTCTTC
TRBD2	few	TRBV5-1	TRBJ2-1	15	CASSFRLAAHGEQFF	TGCGCCAGCAGCTTCAGACTAGCGGCGCACGGTGAGCAGTTCTTC
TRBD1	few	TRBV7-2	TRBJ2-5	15	CASSTNRGPEETQYF	TGTGCCAGCAGCACCAACAGGGGGCCAGAAGAGACCCAGTACTTC
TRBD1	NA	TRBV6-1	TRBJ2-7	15	CASNEPGTGASEQYF	TGTGCCAGCAATGAACCCGGGACAGGGGCTTCCGAGCAGTACTTC
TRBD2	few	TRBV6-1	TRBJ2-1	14	CASETGGPYNEQFF	TGTGCCAGCGAAACGGGGGGTCCCTACAATGAGCAGTTCTTC
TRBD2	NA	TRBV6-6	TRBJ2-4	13	CASREREENIQYF	TGTGCCAGCAGAGAGCGGGAGGAAAACATTCAGTACTTC
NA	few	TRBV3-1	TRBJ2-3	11	CATKGTDTQYF	TGTGCCACAAAGGGGACAGATACGCAGTATTTT
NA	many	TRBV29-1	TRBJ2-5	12	CSVLGGKETQYF	TGCAGCGTTCTGGGAGGCAAAGAGACCCAGTACTTC
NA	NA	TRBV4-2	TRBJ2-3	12	CASSHPTDTQYF	TGTGCCAGCAGCCACCCAACAGATACGCAGTATTTT
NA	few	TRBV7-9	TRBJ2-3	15	CASSLRSSATDTQYF	TGTGCCAGCAGCTTACGGTCTTCGGCGACAGATACGCAGTATTTT
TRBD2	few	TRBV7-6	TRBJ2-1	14	CASSPPGLGNEQFF	TGTGCCAGCAGCCCCCCGGGACTAGGGAATGAGCAGTTCTTC
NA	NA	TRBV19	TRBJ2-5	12	CASSETRGTQYF	TGTGCCAGTAGCGAGACTCGAGGGACCCAGTACTTC
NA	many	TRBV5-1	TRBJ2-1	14	CASSETPTNNEQFF	TGCGCCAGCTCAGAGACCCCAACGAACAATGAGCAGTTCTTC
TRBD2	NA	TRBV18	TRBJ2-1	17	CASSPFRTSGSYNEQFF	TGTGCCAGCTCACCTTTCCGGACTAGCGGGAGCTACAATGAGCAGTTCTTC
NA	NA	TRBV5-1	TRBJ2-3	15	CASSLWGPGTDTQYF	TGCGCCAGCAGCTTGTGGGGGCCCGGCACAGATACGCAGTATTTT
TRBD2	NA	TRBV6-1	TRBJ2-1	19	CASSPPSVTSGRVSNEQFF	TGTGCCAGCAGCCCACCCTCTGTGACTAGCGGGAGGGTAAGCAATGAGCAGTTCTTC
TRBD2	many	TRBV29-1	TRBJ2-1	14	CSVGLAGAMVEQFF	TGCAGCGTTGGACTAGCGGGAGCCATGGTTGAGCAGTTCTTC
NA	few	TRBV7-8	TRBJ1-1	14	CASSLGQVHTEAFF	TGTGCCAGCAGCTTAGGGCAGGTCCACACTGAAGCTTTCTTT
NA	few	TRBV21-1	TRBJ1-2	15	CASSKSTGPFYGYTF	TGTGCCAGCAGCAAAAGTACAGGACCGTTCTATGGCTACACCTTC
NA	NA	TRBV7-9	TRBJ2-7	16	CASSTYGWQGSYEQYF	TGTGCCAGCAGCACCTATGGTTGGCAGGGCTCCTACGAGCAGTACTTC
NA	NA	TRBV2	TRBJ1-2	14	CASSVRSSNYGYTF	TGTGCCAGCAGTGTGAGATCGTCTAACTATGGCTACACCTTC
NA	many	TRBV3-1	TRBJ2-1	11	CASSQGYEQFF	TGTGCCAGCAGCCAGGGGTATGAGCAGTTCTTC
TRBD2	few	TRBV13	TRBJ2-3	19	CASSLGLAGYVSAPDTQYF	TGTGCCAGCAGCTTAGGTCTAGCGGGATACGTCTCGGCCCCAGATACGCAGTATTTT
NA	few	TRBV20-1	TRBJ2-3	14	CSARIQASTDTQYF	TGCAGTGCTAGAATCCAGGCTAGCACAGATACGCAGTATTTT
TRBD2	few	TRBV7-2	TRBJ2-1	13	CASTELAGGKQFF	TGTGCCAGCACCGAACTAGCGGGGGGAAAGCAGTTCTTC
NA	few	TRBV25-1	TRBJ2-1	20	CASSEMGGGASGGSYNEQFF	TGTGCCAGCAGTGAGATGGGAGGGGGCGCGTCAGGAGGATCCTACAATGAGCAGTTCTTC
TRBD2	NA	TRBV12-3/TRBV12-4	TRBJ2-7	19	CAFSLGLAGALTTSYEQYF	TGTGCCTTCAGTTTAGGACTAGCGGGAGCTCTGACTACATCCTACGAGCAGTACTTC